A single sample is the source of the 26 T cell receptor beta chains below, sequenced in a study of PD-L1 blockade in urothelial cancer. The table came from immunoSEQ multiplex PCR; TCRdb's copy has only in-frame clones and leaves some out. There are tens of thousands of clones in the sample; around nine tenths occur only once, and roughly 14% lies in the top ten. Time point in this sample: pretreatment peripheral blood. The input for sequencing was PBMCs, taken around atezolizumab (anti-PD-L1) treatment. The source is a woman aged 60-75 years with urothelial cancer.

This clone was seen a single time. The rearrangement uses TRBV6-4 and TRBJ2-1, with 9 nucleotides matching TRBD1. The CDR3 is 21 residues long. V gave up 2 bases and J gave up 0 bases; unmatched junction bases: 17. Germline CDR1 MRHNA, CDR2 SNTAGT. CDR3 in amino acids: CASSDPTAPSTGGFSYNEQFF. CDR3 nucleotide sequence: TGTGCCAGCAGTGACCCCACTGCCCCCTCGACAGGGGGTTTCTCCTACAATGAGCAGTTCTTC.

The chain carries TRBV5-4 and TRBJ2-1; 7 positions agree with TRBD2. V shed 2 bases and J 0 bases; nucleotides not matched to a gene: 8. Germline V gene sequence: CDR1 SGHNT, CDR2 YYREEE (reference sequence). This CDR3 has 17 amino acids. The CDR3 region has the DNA TGTGCCAGCAGCTTAGACCCTAGCGGATTCTCCTACAATGAGCAGTTCTTC. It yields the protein CASSLDPSGFSYNEQFF.

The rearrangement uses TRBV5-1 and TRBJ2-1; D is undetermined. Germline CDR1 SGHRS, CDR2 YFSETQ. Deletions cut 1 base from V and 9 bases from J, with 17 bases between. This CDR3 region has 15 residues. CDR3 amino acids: CASSLSSRHTSEQFF. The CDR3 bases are TGCGCCAGCAGCTTGTCTAGTAGGCATACAAGTGAGCAGTTCTTC.

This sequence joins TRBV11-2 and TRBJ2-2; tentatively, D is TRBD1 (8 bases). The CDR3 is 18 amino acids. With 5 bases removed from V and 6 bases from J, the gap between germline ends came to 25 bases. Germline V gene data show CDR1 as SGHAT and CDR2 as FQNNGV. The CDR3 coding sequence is TGTGCCAGCAGCGATCTCCGCGGGGGCAGGGGGCGTTCCGGGGAGCTGTTTTTT. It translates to CASSDLRGGRGRSGELFF. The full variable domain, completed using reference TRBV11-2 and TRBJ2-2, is EAGVAQSPRYKIIEKRQSVAFWCNPISGHATLYWYQQILGQGPKLLIQFQNNGVVDDSQLPKDRFSAERLKGVDSTLKIQPAKLEDSAVYLCASSDLRGGRGRSGELFFGEGSRLTVL.

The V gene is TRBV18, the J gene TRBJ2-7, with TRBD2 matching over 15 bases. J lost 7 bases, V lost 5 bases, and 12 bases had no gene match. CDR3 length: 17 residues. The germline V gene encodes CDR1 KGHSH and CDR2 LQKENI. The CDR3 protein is CASSAGLAGGTLGEQYF. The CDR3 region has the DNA TGTGCCAGCTCAGCGGGACTAGCGGGAGGAACCCTGGGGGAGCAGTACTTC.

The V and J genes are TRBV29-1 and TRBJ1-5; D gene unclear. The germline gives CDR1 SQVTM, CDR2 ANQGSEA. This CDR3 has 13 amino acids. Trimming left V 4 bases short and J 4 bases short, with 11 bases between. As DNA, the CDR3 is TGCAGCGTTGGGATCCCCGGGAATCAGCCCCAGCATTTT. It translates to CSVGIPGNQPQHF.

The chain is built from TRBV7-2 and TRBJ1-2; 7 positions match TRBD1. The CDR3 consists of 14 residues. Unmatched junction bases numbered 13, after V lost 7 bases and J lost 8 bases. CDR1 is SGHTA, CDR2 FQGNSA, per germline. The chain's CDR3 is CASKEGQRYKGYTF. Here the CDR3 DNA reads TGTGCCAGCAAAGAGGGACAGCGCTATAAGGGCTACACCTTC.

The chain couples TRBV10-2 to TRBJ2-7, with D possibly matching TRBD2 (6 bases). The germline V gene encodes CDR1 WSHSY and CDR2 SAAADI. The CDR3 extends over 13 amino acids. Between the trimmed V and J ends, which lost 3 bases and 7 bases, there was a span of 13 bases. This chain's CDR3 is CASSEEGAGEQYF. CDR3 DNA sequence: TGCGCCAGCAGTGAAGAGGGAGCGGGTGAGCAGTACTTC.

CDR3 DNA sequence: TGTGCCAGCAGCCCCGGCCCGGGGGACTACAATGAGCAGTTCTTC. This gives the protein CASSPGPGDYNEQFF. V is TRBV6-4 and J is TRBJ2-1, with D tentatively TRBD2 (6 bases). The V gene lost 6 bases and the J gene lost 3 bases, with 15 bases spanning the gap. CDR1 MRHNA and CDR2 SNTAGT come from the germline V gene. This CDR3 is built from 15 residues.

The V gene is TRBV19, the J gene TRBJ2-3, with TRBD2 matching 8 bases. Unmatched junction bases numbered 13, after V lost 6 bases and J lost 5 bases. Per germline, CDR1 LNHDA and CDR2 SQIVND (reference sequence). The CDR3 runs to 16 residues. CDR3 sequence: CASRRPREGGEDTQYF. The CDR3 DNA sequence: TGTGCCAGTAGGCGACCCCGGGAGGGTGGAGAAGATACGCAGTATTTT.

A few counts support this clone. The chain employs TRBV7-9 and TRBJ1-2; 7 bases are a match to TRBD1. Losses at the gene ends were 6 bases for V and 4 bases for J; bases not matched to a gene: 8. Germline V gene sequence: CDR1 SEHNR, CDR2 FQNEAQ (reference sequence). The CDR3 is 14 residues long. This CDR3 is CASRPGQNIYGYTF. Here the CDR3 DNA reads TGTGCCAGCAGACCGGGACAGAATATCTATGGCTACACCTTC.

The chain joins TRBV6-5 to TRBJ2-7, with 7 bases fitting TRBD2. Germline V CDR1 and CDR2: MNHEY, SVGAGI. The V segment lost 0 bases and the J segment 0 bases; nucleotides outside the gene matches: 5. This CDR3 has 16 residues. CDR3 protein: CASSYSIRGSSYEQYF. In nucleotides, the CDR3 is TGTGCCAGCAGTTACTCGATCCGCGGGAGCTCCTACGAGCAGTACTTC.

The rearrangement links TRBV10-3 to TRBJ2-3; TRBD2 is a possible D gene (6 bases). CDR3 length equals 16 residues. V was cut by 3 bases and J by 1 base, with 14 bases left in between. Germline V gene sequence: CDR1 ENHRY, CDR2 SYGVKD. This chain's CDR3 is CAISEVGGEGTDTQYF. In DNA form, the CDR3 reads TGTGCCATCAGTGAAGTCGGCGGGGAGGGCACAGATACGCAGTATTTT.

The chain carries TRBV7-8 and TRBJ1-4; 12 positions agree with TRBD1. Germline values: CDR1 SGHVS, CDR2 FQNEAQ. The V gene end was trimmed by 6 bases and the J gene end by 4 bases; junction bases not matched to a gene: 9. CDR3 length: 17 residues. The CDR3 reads CASRYTGTGGFNEKLFF. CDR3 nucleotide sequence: TGTGCCAGCAGATACACCGGGACAGGGGGCTTTAATGAAAAACTGTTTTTT.

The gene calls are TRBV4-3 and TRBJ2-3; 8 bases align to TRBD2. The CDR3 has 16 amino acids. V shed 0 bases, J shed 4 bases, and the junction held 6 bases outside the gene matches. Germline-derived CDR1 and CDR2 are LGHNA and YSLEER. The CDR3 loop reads CASSQEAGVEPDTQYF. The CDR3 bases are TGCGCCAGCAGCCAAGAAGCGGGGGTGGAGCCAGATACGCAGTATTTT.

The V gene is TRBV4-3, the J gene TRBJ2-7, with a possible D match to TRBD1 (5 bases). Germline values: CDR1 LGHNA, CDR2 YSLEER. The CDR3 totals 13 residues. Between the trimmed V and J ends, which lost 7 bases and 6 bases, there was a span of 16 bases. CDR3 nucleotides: TGCGCCAGCACCTTGACAGTCCCTTTCGAGCAGTACTTC. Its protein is CASTLTVPFEQYF.

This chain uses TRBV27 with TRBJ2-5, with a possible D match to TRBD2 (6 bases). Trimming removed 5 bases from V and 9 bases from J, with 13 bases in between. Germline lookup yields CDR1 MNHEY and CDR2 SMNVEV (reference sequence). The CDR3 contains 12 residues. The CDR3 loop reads CASSRTTSAQYF. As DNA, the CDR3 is TGTGCCAGCAGTCGGACTACGTCGGCCCAGTACTTC.

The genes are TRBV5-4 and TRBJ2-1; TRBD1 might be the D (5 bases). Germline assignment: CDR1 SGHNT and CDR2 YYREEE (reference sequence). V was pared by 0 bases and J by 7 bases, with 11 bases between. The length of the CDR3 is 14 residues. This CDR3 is CASSLVGARNEQFF. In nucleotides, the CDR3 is TGTGCCAGCAGCTTGGTAGGGGCGCGGAATGAGCAGTTCTTC.

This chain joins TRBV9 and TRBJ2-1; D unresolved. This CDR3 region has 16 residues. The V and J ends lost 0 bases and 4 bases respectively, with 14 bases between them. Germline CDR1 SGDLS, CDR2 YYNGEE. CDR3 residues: CASSVEYQPTYNEQFF. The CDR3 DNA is TGTGCCAGCAGCGTAGAGTACCAACCTACTTACAATGAGCAGTTCTTC.

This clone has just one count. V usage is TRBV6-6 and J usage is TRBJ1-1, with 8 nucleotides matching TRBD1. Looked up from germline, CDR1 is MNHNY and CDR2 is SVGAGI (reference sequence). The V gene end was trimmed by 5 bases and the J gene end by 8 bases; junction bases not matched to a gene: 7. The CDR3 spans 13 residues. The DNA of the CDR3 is TGTGCCAGCAGTAAGGGACAGGTACTAGAAGCTTTCTTT. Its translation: CASSKGQVLEAFF.

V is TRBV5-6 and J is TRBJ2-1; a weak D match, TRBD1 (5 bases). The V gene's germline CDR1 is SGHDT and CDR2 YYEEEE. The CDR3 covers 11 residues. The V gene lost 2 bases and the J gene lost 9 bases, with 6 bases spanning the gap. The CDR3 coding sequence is TGTGCCAGCAGCTTAGGGGTTGAGCAGTTCTTC. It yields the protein CASSLGVEQFF.

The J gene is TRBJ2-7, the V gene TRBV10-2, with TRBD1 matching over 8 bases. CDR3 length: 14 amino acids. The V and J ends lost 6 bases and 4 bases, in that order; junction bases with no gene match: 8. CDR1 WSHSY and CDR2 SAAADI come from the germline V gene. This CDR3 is CASSQTGAGYEQYF. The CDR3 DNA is TGCGCCAGCAGCCAGACAGGGGCCGGGTACGAGCAGTACTTC.

The CDR3 protein is CASSWGGQGGSEPLHF. The CDR3 DNA is TGTGCCAGCAGCTGGGGCGGACAGGGGGGTTCGGAACCCCTCCACTTT. J is TRBJ1-6 and V is TRBV5-6; 10 bases match TRBD1. V was pared by 3 bases and J by 12 bases, with 12 bases of the junction left unmatched. CDR1 and CDR2 from the germline V gene are SGHDT and YYEEEE. This CDR3 has 16 amino acids.

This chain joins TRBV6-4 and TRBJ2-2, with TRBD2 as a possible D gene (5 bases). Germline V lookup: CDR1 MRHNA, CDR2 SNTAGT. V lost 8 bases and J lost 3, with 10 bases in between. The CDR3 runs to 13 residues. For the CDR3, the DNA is TGTGCCAGCCGTTGGGAGCACACCGGGGAGCTGTTTTTT. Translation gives CASRWEHTGELFF.

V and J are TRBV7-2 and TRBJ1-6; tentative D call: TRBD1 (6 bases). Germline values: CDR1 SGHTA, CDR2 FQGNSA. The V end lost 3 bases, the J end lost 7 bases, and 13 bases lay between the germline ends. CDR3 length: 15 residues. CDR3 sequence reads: CASSFDRLRNSPLHF. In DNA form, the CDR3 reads TGTGCCAGCAGCTTCGACAGGCTACGGAATTCACCCCTCCACTTT.

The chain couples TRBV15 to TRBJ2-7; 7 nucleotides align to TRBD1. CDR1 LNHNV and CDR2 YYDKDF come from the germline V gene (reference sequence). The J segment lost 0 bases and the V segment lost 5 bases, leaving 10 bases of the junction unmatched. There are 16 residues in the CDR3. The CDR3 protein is CATSPRGAGGSYEQYF. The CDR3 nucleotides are TGTGCCACCAGCCCCCGAGGAGCAGGGGGCTCCTACGAGCAGTACTTC.